Described below is a single TCR beta chain sequence and its context. Next came a second PCR, run for about 7 to 12 cycles, which used a sample-barcoded 5' primer along with a J-beta primer mix. TCRdb independently ran MiXCR on the 5' RACE reads; one entry per CDR3 protein. The profile shows approximately 1.5 million distinct CDR3 sequences, around 40% of them singletons. This sample stems from a study of blood T cells in healthy people across ages. The sample comprised blood. The origin of this receptor is a woman aged 18-29 years in good health.

Written as DNA, the CDR3 is TGTGCCAGCAGCTTACCCCAGTCCCTTCAAGACTTTCAGTACTTC. It is translated as CASSLPQSLQDFQYF. V and J are TRBV11-2 and TRBJ2-4; no clear D gene. Germline loops: CDR1 SGHAT, CDR2 FQNNGV. Trimming removed 2 bases at V and 11 bases at J, with 19 bases between. The CDR3 is 15 amino acids.